The 20 T cell receptor beta chains below come from one sample, sequenced in a study of T cell clonality in common variable immunodeficiency. Sequencing was performed with immunoSEQ multiplex PCR; in TCRdb, only in-frame clones are kept and a portion is missing. The sample presents about 52,000 clones, none singletons. Sequenced: peripheral blood mononuclear cells. The receptors were gathered from a person aged 18 to 75 in good health.

This clone has a count of ten or more. The read halts 3 residues ahead of the CDR3 end, with the missing end drawn from the germline J gene. The rearrangement joins TRBV6-1 to TRBJ2-5, with D perhaps matching TRBD1 (6 bases). The CDR3 totals 14 residues. V lost 3 bases, J lost 5 bases, and 13 bases lay in between. Germline V gene sequence: CDR1 MNHNS, CDR2 SASEGT. The CDR3 here is CASSELGAGETQYF. Incomplete CDR3 DNA: TGTGCCAGCAGTGAGTTGGGGGCAGGGGAGACC.

A note on this clone: The sequence runs out 3 residues before the end of the CDR3; the remainder is reconstructed from the germline J gene. V gene TRBV11-3 combines with J gene TRBJ2-7; 10 bases map to TRBD1. V lost 5 bases and J lost 4; bases outside the gene matches: 5. There are 14 residues in the CDR3. Per germline, CDR1 SGHNT and CDR2 YENEEA. This chain's CDR3 is CASSPTGQGYEQYF. Partial CDR3 DNA: TGTGCCAGCAGCCCCACGGGACAGGGGTACGAG.

This clone was detected many times. The CDR3 goes on 3 residues after the read ends, and that part is filled in from the germline J gene. The chain is built from TRBV7-2 and TRBJ1-1; D call uncertain. The CDR3 loop spans 12 amino acids. The germline V gene has CDR1 SGHTA and CDR2 FQGNSA. Here the CDR3 reads CASSLIGSGAFF. The covered CDR3 bases are TGTGCCAGCAGCTTAATAGGGTCCGGA.

This clone was seen ten or more times. The CDR3 goes on 3 residues after the read ends, and that part is filled in from the germline J gene. This chain connects TRBV20-1 to TRBJ2-3; 10 bases are a match to TRBD2. The CDR3 runs to 16 residues. Germline assignment: CDR1 DFQATT and CDR2 SNEGSKA (reference sequence). V trimming: 0 bases; J trimming: 5 bases; junction bases outside the gene matches: 8. CDR3 DNA, as far as it was read: TGCAGTGCTAGAGACGCTAGCGGGAGTATGGGAGATACG. Its translation: CSARDASGSMGDT. The CDR3 in its entirety is CSARDASGSMGDTQYF.

This clone was counted a few times. Sequencing ends 3 residues short of the CDR3 end; the germline J gene provides the rest. The chain joins TRBV7-2 to TRBJ1-1; D perhaps matches TRBD1 (5 bases). Trimming shortened V by 8 bases and J by 4 bases, and 17 bases separated the two germline ends. The CDR3 spans 14 residues. Per germline, CDR1 SGHTA and CDR2 FQGNSA. This CDR3 is CASVWGEPSTEAFF. The sequenced CDR3 bases are TGTGCCAGCGTTTGGGGGGAGCCGAGCACTGAA.

Ten or more counts support this clone. The CDR3 end is not reached by the read, which stops 3 residues before it; the germline J gene fills it in. The J gene is TRBJ2-5, the V gene TRBV7-2; D remains ambiguous. V dropped 5 bases and J dropped 5 bases, with 9 bases sitting between them. The germline V gene encodes CDR1 SGHTA and CDR2 FQGNSA. The CDR3 consists of 12 residues. This CDR3 is CASSRALETQYF. Incomplete CDR3 DNA: TGTGCCAGCAGCCGTGCGTTGGAGACC.

This clone has ten or more counts. The read ends 3 residues early relative to the CDR3; the germline J gene fills the gap. J is TRBJ2-4 and V is TRBV5-6; D tentatively reads TRBD1 or TRBD2 (5 bases each). The CDR3 extends over 14 amino acids. Trimming took off 1 base at V and 8 bases at J, with 13 bases between the two ends. Germline CDR1 SGHDT, CDR2 YYEEEE. The CDR3 here is CASSLYEGRDIQYF. The CDR3 DNA, read in part, is TGTGCCAGCAGCTTGTATGAGGGGAGAGACATT.

This chain's CDR3 is CASSTIRGRDPEAFF. CDR3 DNA, as far as it was read: TGTGCCAGCAGCACAATTAGGGGGAGAGACCCTGAA. J is TRBJ1-1 and V is TRBV7-9, with D possibly TRBD1 on 6 matching bases. The read ends 3 residues early relative to the CDR3; the germline J gene fills the gap. Trimming shortened V by 5 bases and J by 6 bases, and 19 bases separated the two germline ends. Per germline, CDR1 SEHNR and CDR2 FQNEAQ (reference sequence). The CDR3 has 15 residues.

Many counts were recorded for this clone. The read comes to an end 3 residues before the CDR3 does, leaving the germline J gene to fill in the end. The chain carries TRBV20-1 and TRBJ1-4; D is unclear. The V and J ends lost 5 bases and 4 bases respectively, with 8 bases between them. The CDR3 has 12 amino acids. Germline loops: CDR1 DFQATT, CDR2 SNEGSKA (reference sequence). The CDR3 loop reads CSAPKGNEKLFF. The sequenced part of the CDR3 DNA is TGCAGTGCTCCGAAGGGTAATGAAAAA.

There are many counts of this clone. Sequencing ends 3 residues short of the CDR3 end; the germline J gene provides the rest. The rearrangement links TRBV6-2 or TRBV6-3 to TRBJ1-5; 7 nucleotides agree with TRBD1. The CDR3 loop spans 15 amino acids. Germline-derived CDR1 and CDR2 are MNHEY and SVGEGT. The V segment lost 6 bases and the J segment 4 bases; nucleotides outside the gene matches: 9. This CDR3 reads CASSTDRVSNQPQHF. The covered CDR3 bases are TGTGCCAGCAGCACAGACAGGGTGTCAAATCAGCCC.

This clone was found a few times. The read is 3 residues too short to cover the CDR3 end, so that end is filled in from the germline J gene. The chain couples TRBV30 to TRBJ1-1; possibly TRBD1 for D (5 bases). The germline CDR1 and CDR2 sequences are GTSNPN and SVGIG (reference sequence). The length of the CDR3 is 11 residues. The CDR3 spells CAWSAGGEAFF. The sequenced part of the CDR3 DNA is TGTGCCTGGAGTGCCGGGGGAGAA.

This clone occurred many times. With the read ending 3 residues before the CDR3 end, the germline J gene is used to fill in that end. The chain is built from TRBV7-2 and TRBJ1-3; tentative D call: TRBD1 (5 bases). The length of the CDR3 is 15 residues. The V end lost 3 bases, the J end lost 0 bases, and 9 bases lay between the germline ends. Per germline, CDR1 SGHTA and CDR2 FQGNSA. Partial CDR3 DNA: TGTGCCAGCAGCTTTCACAGGACCTCTGGAAACACC. Its protein is CASSFHRTSGNT. The entire CDR3 protein reads CASSFHRTSGNTIYF.

This clone came up many times. The CDR3 end falls 3 residues outside the read, so it is completed with the germline J gene. V gene TRBV5-6 combines with J gene TRBJ1-5; no definite D call. In germline, CDR1 is SGHDT, CDR2 YYEEEE. The length of the CDR3 is 12 residues. V lost 2 bases and J 6 bases, leaving 6 bases between the germline ends. CDR3 amino acids: CASSLEGQPQHF. The sequenced part of the CDR3 DNA is TGTGCCAGCAGCTTAGAGGGTCAGCCC. The full variable domain, completed using reference TRBV5-6 and TRBJ1-5, is DAGVTQSPTHLIKTRGQQVTLRCSPKSGHDTVSWYQQALGQGPQFIFQYYEEEERQRGNFPDRFSGHQFPNYSSELNVNALLLGDSALYLCASSLEGQPQHFGDGTRLSIL.

This clone was observed many times. The read ends 3 residues before the CDR3 terminus; that terminus is restored from the germline J gene. The rearrangement links TRBV6-2 or TRBV6-3 to TRBJ2-1; 11 positions match TRBD2. This CDR3 is built from 15 residues. The J segment lost 7 bases and the V segment lost 6 bases, leaving 8 bases of the junction unmatched. From germline, CDR1 is MNHEY and CDR2 SVGEGT. The CDR3 bases that were read are TGTGCCAGCAGCGCCACTAGCGGGAGTCTTAATGAG. Translated: CASSATSGSLNE. The whole CDR3 protein is CASSATSGSLNEQFF.

This clone was seen a handful of times. The read comes to an end 3 residues before the CDR3 does, leaving the germline J gene to fill in the end. The genes are TRBV7-2 and TRBJ2-2; no reliable D call. CDR3 size: 14 residues. Per the germline V gene, CDR1 is SGHTA and CDR2 is FQGNSA. The DNA read from the CDR3 is TGTGCCAGCAGCTTAGCCCCGGGTAATTCACCG. Translation gives CASSLAPGNSP. The complete CDR3 reads CASSLAPGNSPLFF.

The sample holds many counts of this clone. The CDR3 extends 3 residues past the end of the read, so its final part is completed from the germline J gene. The chain is built from TRBV5-4 and TRBJ2-1; 11 bases line up with TRBD1. Losses at the gene ends were 6 bases for V and 3 bases for J; bases not matched to a gene: 5. The germline V gene has CDR1 SGHNT and CDR2 YYREEE (reference sequence). The CDR3 length is 15 residues. The CDR3 DNA, read in part, is TGTGCCAGCACCGCCGGGACAGGGGGCTACAATGAG. Its protein product is CASTAGTGGYNE. The complete CDR3 sequence is CASTAGTGGYNEQFF.

This clone was seen a few times. The read terminates 3 residues before the CDR3 end, so the remaining end is supplied by the germline J gene. The rearrangement joins TRBV13 to TRBJ2-3; weak D call: TRBD2 (6 bases). The CDR3 is 15 amino acids. Trimming took 8 bases from V and 3 from J, leaving 18 bases between them. Germline-derived CDR1 and CDR2 are PRHDT and FYEKMQ (reference sequence). The CDR3 is CASGRGAGRTDTQYF. The sequenced CDR3 bases are TGTGCCAGCGGCCGAGGAGCGGGCCGTACAGATACG.

This clone was counted ten times or more. The read finishes 3 residues shy of the CDR3 end, and the germline J gene is used to complete it. The chain couples TRBV7-8 to TRBJ1-2; the D gene is possibly TRBD1 (6 bases). The CDR3 length is 13 residues. The V gene's germline CDR1 is SGHVS and CDR2 FQNEAQ. Trimming removed 1 base at V and 5 bases at J, with 8 bases between. The CDR3 protein is CASSLGGTYGYTF. Partial CDR3 DNA: TGTGCCAGCAGCTTAGGGGGGACATATGGC.

This clone was recorded at least ten times. The read ends 3 residues shy of where the CDR3 ends; the end is completed using the germline J gene. The rearrangement uses TRBV10-3 and TRBJ2-7; a possible D gene is TRBD1 (8 bases). Trimming removed 6 bases at V and 5 bases at J, with 17 bases between. Germline CDR1 reads ENHRY; CDR2 reads SYGVKD. The CDR3 consists of 14 residues. The sequenced part of the CDR3 DNA is TGTGCCATCAGGACTGGACAGGGAGGGGACGAG. Translation gives CAIRTGQGGDE. The CDR3, in full, reads CAIRTGQGGDEQYF.

This clone was seen a few times. The read terminates 3 residues ahead of where the CDR3 ends, so the germline J gene completes it. The chain has TRBV6-2 or TRBV6-3 and TRBJ1-2; tentative D call: TRBD1 (6 bases). Germline CDR1 is MNHEY and CDR2 is SVGEGT. The CDR3 is 14 residues long. The CDR3 sequence is CASSPPQGFRGYTF. CDR3 DNA (partial): TGTGCCAGCAGTCCCCCCCAGGGGTTTCGAGGC.